Below are 30 T cell receptor beta chains sequenced from a single sample in a study of CD8 T cells in Susac syndrome. RNA totalling roughly 0.45 to 1 ug underwent reverse transcription with random hexamers. TCRdb recomputed calls from the immunoSEQ multiplex PCR reads with MiXCR, one row per CDR3 protein. The sample includes some 400,000 distinct CDR3 sequences, more than 80% of them seen just once. Material for sequencing was CD8+ T cells from PBMCs. The receptors were gathered from a human donor with multiple sclerosis.

This chain links TRBV9 with TRBJ2-1; TRBD2 aligns across 9 bases. Germline V gene sequence: CDR1 SGDLS, CDR2 YYNGEE. CDR3 size: 15 residues. The V and J ends lost 4 bases and 4 bases, in that order; junction bases with no gene match: 6. CDR3 sequence reads: CASSTASGNYNEQFF. The CDR3 bases are TGTGCCAGCAGCACAGCTAGCGGGAATTACAATGAGCAGTTCTTC.

This clonotype has a single count. V gene TRBV7-9 combines with J gene TRBJ1-2; 7 bases match TRBD1. Germline values: CDR1 SEHNR, CDR2 FQNEAQ (reference sequence). This CDR3 spans 16 amino acids. V trimming: 1 base; J trimming: 4 bases; junction bases outside the gene matches: 9. CDR3 nucleotide sequence: TGTGCCAGCAGCTTAGAGGGACAGCCTAAACGCTATGGCTACACCTTC. Translation: CASSLEGQPKRYGYTF.

The rearrangement links TRBV7-9 to TRBJ2-7; 8 bases agree with TRBD2. The CDR3 spans 15 residues. V lost 5 bases, J lost 4 bases, and 10 bases stayed unmatched. Germline V lookup: CDR1 SEHNR, CDR2 FQNEAQ (reference sequence). CDR3 coding DNA: TGTGCCAGCAGCGCCCCGGGAGGGAGCCCTTACGAGCAGTACTTC. This sequence encodes CASSAPGGSPYEQYF.

This chain joins TRBV4-1 and TRBJ2-7; unclear D gene. The V gene's germline CDR1 is MGHRA and CDR2 YSYEKL. Between the trimmed V and J ends, which lost 1 base and 6 bases, there was a span of 7 bases. The CDR3 is 12 residues long. The CDR3 nucleotides read TGCGCCAGCAGCCAAGGCCCCTCCGAGCAGTACTTC. This encodes CASSQGPSEQYF.

V usage is TRBV7-6 and J usage is TRBJ1-2, with no clear D. Germline CDR1 SGHVS, CDR2 FNYEAQ. CDR3 length: 13 amino acids. The V end lost 3 bases, the J end lost 8 bases, and 13 bases lay between the germline ends. CDR3 protein: CASSFWGVLGYTF. In nucleotides, the CDR3 is TGTGCCAGCAGCTTTTGGGGAGTTCTGGGCTACACCTTC.

This chain links TRBV5-1 with TRBJ2-1, with a weak D call TRBD2 (6 bases). Deletions cut 3 bases from V and 7 bases from J, with 17 bases between. CDR1 is SGHRS, CDR2 YFSETQ, per germline. CDR3 length: 15 amino acids. The chain's CDR3 is CASSSFRDWTNEQFF. The CDR3 coding sequence is TGCGCCAGCAGCTCATTCCGGGACTGGACTAATGAGCAGTTCTTC.

The chain couples TRBV12-3 or TRBV12-4 to TRBJ2-1, with D possibly being TRBD2 (6 bases). The V end lost 7 bases, the J end lost 0 bases, and 13 bases lay between the germline ends. CDR3 length: 15 residues. CDR3 in amino acids: CASNTDGSSYNEQFF. The CDR3, as DNA: TGTGCCAGCAACACAGACGGGAGCTCCTACAATGAGCAGTTCTTC.

In its sample, this clonotype was seen once. This chain joins TRBV30 and TRBJ1-1; D may be TRBD1 (5 bases). Trimming left V 3 bases short and J 0 bases short, with 14 bases between. CDR1 and CDR2 (germline): GTSNPN, SVGIG (reference sequence). This CDR3 has 15 residues. As DNA, the CDR3 is TGTGCCTGGAGCGTTCGGGGGGAACTGAACACTGAAGCTTTCTTT. Translation gives CAWSVRGELNTEAFF.

The J gene is TRBJ2-1, the V gene TRBV4-1; 8 bases align to TRBD2. CDR3 length equals 14 residues. Germline values: CDR1 MGHRA, CDR2 YSYEKL. V lost 3 bases to trimming and J lost 8 bases; unmatched junction nucleotides: 6. CDR3 sequence: CASSQVTSVDEQFF. CDR3 bases: TGCGCCAGCAGCCAGGTGACTAGCGTCGATGAGCAGTTCTTC.

This clonotype has just one count. V and J are TRBV14 and TRBJ2-1; 7 nucleotides line up with TRBD2. Germline CDR1 is SGHDN and CDR2 is FVKESK. Unmatched junction bases numbered 11, after V lost 5 bases and J lost 4 bases. The CDR3 has 16 residues. Written as DNA, the CDR3 is TGTGCCAGCAGCGGAGCGGGGCGGGGGTTTTACAATGAGCAGTTCTTC. This encodes CASSGAGRGFYNEQFF.

The chain combines TRBV27 with TRBJ1-1, with TRBD1 matching over 10 bases. Trimming at V came to 0 bases and at J to 5 bases, leaving 3 bases not matched to a gene. The V gene's germline CDR1 is MNHEY and CDR2 SMNVEV (reference sequence). CDR3 length: 15 residues. In DNA form, the CDR3 reads TGTGCCAGCAGTTTATCCGGGACAGGGGTTACTGAAGCTTTCTTT. Protein sequence: CASSLSGTGVTEAFF.

This chain uses TRBV19 with TRBJ2-7, with D perhaps TRBD1 or TRBD2 (5 bases each). The V end lost 6 bases, the J end lost 6 bases, and 18 bases lay between the germline ends. The CDR3 is 14 residues long. Germline V gene lookup returns CDR1 LNHDA and CDR2 SQIVND (reference sequence). CDR3 protein: CASRPPWDGGEQYF. The CDR3 coding sequence is TGTGCCAGTAGGCCCCCCTGGGACGGCGGCGAGCAGTACTTC. The full variable domain, in which reference TRBV19 and TRBJ2-7 provide the parts outside the CDR3, is DGGITQSPKYLFRKEGQNVTLSCEQNLNHDAMYWYRQDPGQGLRLIYYSQIVNDFQKGDIAEGYSVSREKKESFPLTVTSAQKNPTAFYLCASRPPWDGGEQYFGPGTRLTVT.

The chain couples TRBV5-6 to TRBJ2-7, with unresolved D. Germline V CDR1 and CDR2: SGHDT, YYEEEE. This CDR3 spans 14 amino acids. Trimming took 1 base from V and 6 from J, leaving 14 bases between them. This CDR3 is CASSLRVAQSEQYF. Written as DNA, the CDR3 is TGTGCCAGCAGCTTGAGAGTTGCCCAATCCGAGCAGTACTTC.

The gene calls are TRBV2 and TRBJ1-2; TRBD1 matches at 7 bases. The germline gives CDR1 SNHLY, CDR2 FYNNEI. J was trimmed by 4 bases and V by 3 bases; bases with no gene match: 14. The CDR3 runs to 17 residues. The CDR3 loop is CASSEVPGTEDGYGYTF. The CDR3 nucleotides read TGTGCCAGCAGTGAGGTTCCCGGGACAGAGGACGGCTATGGCTACACCTTC.

The chain employs TRBV5-4 and TRBJ1-1; no clear D. Germline CDR1 is SGHNT and CDR2 is YYREEE (reference sequence). The V and J ends lost 0 bases and 9 bases respectively, with 9 bases between them. There are 12 residues in the CDR3. The CDR3 loop is CASSLVGDKAFF. CDR3 nucleotide sequence: TGTGCCAGCAGCTTGGTCGGAGATAAAGCTTTCTTT.

This clonotype was observed a single time. In DNA form, the CDR3 reads TGTGCCAGCAGCTCAACGGACAGGACAAGGAGCTCCTACGAGCAGTACTTC. Its protein product is CASSSTDRTRSSYEQYF. This chain connects TRBV7-9 to TRBJ2-7, with 7 bases that match TRBD1. The trim removed 4 bases at V and 0 bases at J, leaving 12 bases unmatched. This CDR3 has 17 amino acids. CDR1 and CDR2 (germline): SEHNR, FQNEAQ (reference sequence).

In regard to this clonotype: The junction and the germline gene differ at one end; a read error may be behind it. The J gene is TRBJ1-2, the V gene TRBV4-1; D is unresolved. CDR3 length equals 12 residues. Germline CDR1 is MGHRA and CDR2 is YSYEKL. CDR3 in amino acids: CASSQDLDGCTF. In DNA form, the CDR3 reads TGCGCCAGCAGCCAAGATTTGGATGGCTGCACCTTC.

DNA of the CDR3: TGTGCCAGCAGTTTAGGAGGGCCCGGATACGAGCAGTACTTC. Its protein product is CASSLGGPGYEQYF. This rearrangement joins TRBV12-3 or TRBV12-4 to TRBJ2-7, with D possibly TRBD2 on 5 matching bases. CDR3 length: 14 amino acids. Trimming took 1 base from V and 4 from J, leaving 11 bases between them.

The rearrangement joins TRBV7-9 to TRBJ2-5, with D hard to call. Deletions cut 4 bases from V and 5 bases from J, with 14 bases between. CDR1 SEHNR and CDR2 FQNEAQ come from the germline V gene (reference sequence). The CDR3 runs to 14 residues. This chain's CDR3 is CASSSSILPETQYF. In DNA form, the CDR3 reads TGTGCCAGCAGCTCCTCCATCCTGCCGGAGACCCAGTACTTC.

The CDR3 DNA follows: TGCGCCAGCAGCCAAATTAGCGGGAGGGCGAATGAGCAGTTCTTC. It codes for CASSQISGRANEQFF. The V gene is TRBV4-1, the J gene TRBJ2-1, with 11 bases that match TRBD2. Germline CDR1 reads MGHRA; CDR2 reads YSYEKL. Unmatched junction bases numbered 4, after V lost 2 bases and J lost 7 bases. The CDR3 has 15 amino acids.

The chain carries TRBV3-1 and TRBJ2-5; TRBD1 might be the D (5 bases). Germline V gene data show CDR1 as LGHDT and CDR2 as YNNKEL (reference sequence). Trimming took 4 bases from V and 2 from J, leaving 17 bases between them. This CDR3 has 16 amino acids. This CDR3 is CASSPQGEGKQETQYF. In DNA, the CDR3 is TGTGCCAGCAGCCCTCAAGGGGAAGGGAAACAAGAGACCCAGTACTTC.

This clonotype has a handful of counts. The rearrangement uses TRBV7-6 and TRBJ2-3, with D unclear. This CDR3 region has 12 residues. V was cut by 1 base and J by 6 bases, with 5 bases left in between. Germline values: CDR1 SGHVS, CDR2 FNYEAQ. The CDR3 DNA reads TGTGCCAGCAGCTTAGTTTCGGATACGCAGTATTTT. Protein product: CASSLVSDTQYF.

This chain links TRBV27 with TRBJ2-3; TRBD2 might be the D (6 bases). The V end was cut by 5 bases, the J end by 3 bases, with 15 bases between. The CDR3 spans 15 residues. Per germline, CDR1 MNHEY and CDR2 SMNVEV (reference sequence). The CDR3 here is CASSPRGDWTDTQYF. The DNA of the CDR3 is TGTGCCAGCAGTCCCCGCGGGGATTGGACAGATACGCAGTATTTT.

V and J are TRBV6-5 and TRBJ2-7; 7 positions match TRBD2. There are 15 residues in the CDR3. Germline V gene lookup returns CDR1 MNHEY and CDR2 SVGAGI. Trimming removed 1 base from V and 3 bases from J; junction bases left unmatched: 6. For the CDR3, the DNA is TGTGCCAGCAGTTACTTGGCGGGAGAGGGCTACGAGCAGTACTTC. This encodes CASSYLAGEGYEQYF.

The chain carries TRBV2 and TRBJ1-2; 8 bases line up with TRBD1. The CDR3 extends over 14 amino acids. Trimming took 2 bases from V and 7 from J; bases not matched to a gene: 6. Germline assignment: CDR1 SNHLY and CDR2 FYNNEI. The DNA of the CDR3 is TGTGCCAGCAGTGAACCCCAGGGGGCTGGTGGCTACACCTTC. Protein: CASSEPQGAGGYTF. Full variable domain (remainder filled in from reference TRBV2 and TRBJ1-2): EPEVTQTPSHQVTQMGQEVILRCVPISNHLYFYWYRQILGQKVEFLVSFYNNEISEKSEIFDDQFSVERPDGSNFTLKIRSTKLEDSAMYFCASSEPQGAGGYTFGSGTRLTVV.

The CDR3 sequence is CASSFGTDNEQFF. The CDR3 coding sequence is TGTGCCAGCAGCTTCGGGACTGACAATGAGCAGTTCTTC. This chain links TRBV6-5 with TRBJ2-1; TRBD2 might be the D (6 bases). This CDR3 is 13 amino acids long. The germline V gene encodes CDR1 MNHEY and CDR2 SVGAGI. V was clipped by 6 bases and J by 5 bases, with 11 bases between them.

The chain carries TRBV27 and TRBJ1-2; D gene unclear. Trimming shortened V by 1 base and J by 5 bases, and 14 bases separated the two germline ends. The CDR3 length is 15 residues. Germline V lookup: CDR1 MNHEY, CDR2 SMNVEV (reference sequence). This CDR3 is CASSLFAGARYGYTF. The CDR3 DNA sequence: TGTGCCAGCAGTTTATTCGCAGGAGCGAGATATGGCTACACCTTC.

This sequence joins TRBV5-6 and TRBJ1-1, with D unresolved. Germline CDR1 and CDR2: SGHDT and YYEEEE. The CDR3 covers 12 residues. Trimming removed 4 bases from V and 5 bases from J, with 9 bases in between. CDR3: CASSTWETEAFF. As DNA, the CDR3 is TGTGCCAGCAGCACGTGGGAGACTGAAGCTTTCTTT.

The rearrangement links TRBV4-1 to TRBJ1-1; 11 bases are a match to TRBD1. Germline V gives CDR1 MGHRA, CDR2 YSYEKL. The CDR3 has 17 amino acids. With V trimmed by 3 bases and J by 1 base, 7 bases remained unmatched. Written as DNA, the CDR3 is TGCGCCAGCAGCCAGGGGGGACAGGGGGTGTGGAACACTGAAGCTTTCTTT. It is translated as CASSQGGQGVWNTEAFF.

The chain links TRBV7-9 to TRBJ1-4; D uncertain. The ends were cut back, 2 bases at V and 4 bases at J, with 8 bases in the middle. The germline V gene encodes CDR1 SEHNR and CDR2 FQNEAQ (reference sequence). The CDR3 has 14 residues. CDR3 residues: CASSLSSSNEKLFF. CDR3 DNA sequence: TGTGCCAGCAGCTTAAGCTCAAGTAATGAAAAACTGTTTTTT.